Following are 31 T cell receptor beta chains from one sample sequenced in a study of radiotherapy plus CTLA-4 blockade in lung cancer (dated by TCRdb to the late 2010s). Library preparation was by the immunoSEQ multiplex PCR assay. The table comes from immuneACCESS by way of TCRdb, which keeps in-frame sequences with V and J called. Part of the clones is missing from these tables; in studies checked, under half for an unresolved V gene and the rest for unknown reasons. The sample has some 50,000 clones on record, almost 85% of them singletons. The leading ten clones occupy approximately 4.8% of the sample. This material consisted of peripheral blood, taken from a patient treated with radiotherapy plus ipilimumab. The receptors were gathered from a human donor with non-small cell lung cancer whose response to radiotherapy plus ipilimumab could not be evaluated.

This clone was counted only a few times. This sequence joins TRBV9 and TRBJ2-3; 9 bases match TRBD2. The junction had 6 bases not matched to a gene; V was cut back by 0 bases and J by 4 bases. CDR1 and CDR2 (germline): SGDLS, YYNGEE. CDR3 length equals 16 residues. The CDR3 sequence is CASSVATAGGADTQYF. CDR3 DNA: TGTGCCAGCAGCGTAGCTACGGCGGGGGGGGCAGATACGCAGTATTTT. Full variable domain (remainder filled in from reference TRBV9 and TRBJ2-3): DSGVTQTPKHLITATGQRVTLRCSPRSGDLSVYWYQQSLDQGLQFLIQYYNGEERAKGNILERFSAQQFPDLHSELNLSSLELGDSALYFCASSVATAGGADTQYFGPGTRLTVL.

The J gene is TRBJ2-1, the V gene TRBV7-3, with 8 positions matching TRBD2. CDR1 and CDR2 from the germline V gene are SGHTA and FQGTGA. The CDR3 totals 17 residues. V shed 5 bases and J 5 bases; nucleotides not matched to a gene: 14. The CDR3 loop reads CASSQDDPGGPDNEQFF. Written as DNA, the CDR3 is TGTGCCAGCAGCCAGGACGATCCGGGAGGGCCGGACAATGAGCAGTTCTTC. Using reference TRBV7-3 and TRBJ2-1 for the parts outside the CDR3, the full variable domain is GAGVSQTPSNKVTEKGKYVELRCDPISGHTALYWYRQSLGQGPEFLIYFQGTGAADDSGLPNDRFFAVRPEGSVSTLKIQRTERGDSAVYLCASSQDDPGGPDNEQFFGPGTRLTVL.

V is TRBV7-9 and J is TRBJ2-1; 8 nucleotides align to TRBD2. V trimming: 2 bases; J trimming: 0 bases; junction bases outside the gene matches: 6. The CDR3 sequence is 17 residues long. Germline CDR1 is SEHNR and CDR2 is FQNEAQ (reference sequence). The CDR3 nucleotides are TGTGCCAGCAGCTTATGGTCGGGAGGGAGCTCCTACAATGAGCAGTTCTTC. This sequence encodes CASSLWSGGSSYNEQFF.

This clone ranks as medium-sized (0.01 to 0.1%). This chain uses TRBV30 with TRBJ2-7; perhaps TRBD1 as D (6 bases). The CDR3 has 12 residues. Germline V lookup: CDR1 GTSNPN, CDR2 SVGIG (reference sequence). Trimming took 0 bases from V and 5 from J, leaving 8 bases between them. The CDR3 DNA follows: TGTGCCTGGAGTGTACAGGGAAACGAGCAGTACTTC. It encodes CAWSVQGNEQYF.

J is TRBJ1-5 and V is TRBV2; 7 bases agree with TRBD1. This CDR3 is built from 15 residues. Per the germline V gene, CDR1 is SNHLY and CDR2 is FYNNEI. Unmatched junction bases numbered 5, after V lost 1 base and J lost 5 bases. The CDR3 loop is CASSEVGQPDQPQHF. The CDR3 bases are TGTGCCAGCAGTGAAGTGGGACAGCCCGATCAGCCCCAGCATTTT.

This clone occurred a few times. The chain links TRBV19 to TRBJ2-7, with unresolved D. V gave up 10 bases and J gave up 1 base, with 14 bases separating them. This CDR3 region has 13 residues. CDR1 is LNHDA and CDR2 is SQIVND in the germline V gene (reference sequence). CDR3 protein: CATYSPLSYEQYF. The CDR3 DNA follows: TGTGCCACTTACTCTCCTCTGTCCTACGAGCAGTACTTC.

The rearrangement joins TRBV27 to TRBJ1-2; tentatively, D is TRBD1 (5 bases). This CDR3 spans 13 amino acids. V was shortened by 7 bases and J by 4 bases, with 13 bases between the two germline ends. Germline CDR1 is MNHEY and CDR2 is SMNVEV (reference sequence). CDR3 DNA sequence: TGTGCCAGCAAGATCAGGGCCGGCTATGGCTACACCTTC. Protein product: CASKIRAGYGYTF.

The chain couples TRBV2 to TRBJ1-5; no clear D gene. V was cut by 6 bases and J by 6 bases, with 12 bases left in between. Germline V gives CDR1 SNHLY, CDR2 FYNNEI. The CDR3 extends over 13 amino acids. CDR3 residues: CASSSGLVQPQHF. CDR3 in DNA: TGTGCCAGCAGCTCAGGTTTGGTTCAGCCCCAGCATTTT.

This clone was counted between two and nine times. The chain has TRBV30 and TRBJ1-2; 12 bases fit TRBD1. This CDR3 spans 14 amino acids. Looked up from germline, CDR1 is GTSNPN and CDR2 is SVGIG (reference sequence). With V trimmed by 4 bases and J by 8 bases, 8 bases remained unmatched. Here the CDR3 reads CAWIRDRGRGGYTF. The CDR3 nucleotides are TGTGCCTGGATTCGGGACAGGGGGCGCGGAGGCTACACCTTC.

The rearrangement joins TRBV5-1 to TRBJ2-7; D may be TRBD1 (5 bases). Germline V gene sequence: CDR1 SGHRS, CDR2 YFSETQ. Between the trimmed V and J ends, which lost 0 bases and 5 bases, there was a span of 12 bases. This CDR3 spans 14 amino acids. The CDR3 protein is CASSLVGRADEQYF. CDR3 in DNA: TGCGCCAGCAGCTTGGTTGGCAGGGCCGACGAGCAGTACTTC.

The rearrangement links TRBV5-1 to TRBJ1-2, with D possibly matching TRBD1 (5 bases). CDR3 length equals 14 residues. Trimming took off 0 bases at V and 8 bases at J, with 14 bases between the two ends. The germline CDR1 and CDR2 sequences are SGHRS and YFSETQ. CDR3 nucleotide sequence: TGCGCCAGCAGCTTGGGGCAGGGTCAAATCGGCTACACCTTC. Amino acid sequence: CASSLGQGQIGYTF.

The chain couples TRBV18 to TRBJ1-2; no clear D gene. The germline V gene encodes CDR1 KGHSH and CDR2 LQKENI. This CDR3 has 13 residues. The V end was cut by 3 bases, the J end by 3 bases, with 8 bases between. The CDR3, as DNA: TGTGCCAGCTCACCGGGGAGAGACTATGGCTACACCTTC. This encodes CASSPGRDYGYTF. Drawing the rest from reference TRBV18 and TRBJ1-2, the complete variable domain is NAGVMQNPRHLVRRRGQEARLRCSPMKGHSHVYWYRQLPEEGLKFMVYLQKENIIDESGMPKERFSAEFPKEGPSILRIQQVVRGDSAAYFCASSPGRDYGYTFGSGTRLTVV.

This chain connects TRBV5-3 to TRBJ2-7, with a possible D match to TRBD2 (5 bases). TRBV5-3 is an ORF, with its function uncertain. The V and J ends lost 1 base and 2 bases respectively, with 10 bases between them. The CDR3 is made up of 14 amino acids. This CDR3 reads CARSLLAETYEQYF. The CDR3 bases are TGTGCCAGAAGCTTGCTAGCAGAGACCTACGAGCAGTACTTC.

The CDR3 sequence is CSGGLAGGYNEQFF. In DNA form, the CDR3 reads TGCAGCGGTGGGCTAGCGGGAGGATACAATGAGCAGTTCTTC. This chain joins TRBV29-1 and TRBJ2-1, with 11 nucleotides matching TRBD2. The CDR3 is made up of 14 amino acids. Losses at the gene ends were 7 bases for V and 4 bases for J; bases not matched to a gene: 6. Germline CDR1 is SQVTM and CDR2 is ANQGSEA.

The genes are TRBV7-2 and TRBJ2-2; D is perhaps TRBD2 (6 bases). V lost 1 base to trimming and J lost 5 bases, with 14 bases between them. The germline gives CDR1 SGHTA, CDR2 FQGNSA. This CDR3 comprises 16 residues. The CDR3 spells CASSLVSRAGTGELFF. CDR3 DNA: TGTGCCAGCAGCTTAGTGAGCAGGGCGGGAACCGGGGAGCTGTTTTTT.

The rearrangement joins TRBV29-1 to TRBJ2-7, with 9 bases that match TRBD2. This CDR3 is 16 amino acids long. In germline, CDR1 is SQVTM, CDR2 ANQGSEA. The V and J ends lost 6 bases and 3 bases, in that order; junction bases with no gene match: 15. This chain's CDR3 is CSVKMRTSAYHYEQYF. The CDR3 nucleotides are TGCAGCGTCAAGATGAGGACTAGCGCATACCACTACGAGCAGTACTTC.

The DNA for the CDR3 is TGTGCCAGCAGCCGGGACAGGGAACGCTACACCTTC. It is translated as CASSRDRERYTF. The rearrangement uses TRBV9 and TRBJ1-2; 9 bases agree with TRBD1. Losses at the gene ends were 4 bases for V and 9 bases for J; bases not matched to a gene: 4. Germline CDR1 SGDLS, CDR2 YYNGEE. The CDR3 consists of 12 residues. Complete variable domain (other parts from reference TRBV9 and TRBJ1-2): DSGVTQTPKHLITATGQRVTLRCSPRSGDLSVYWYQQSLDQGLQFLIQYYNGEERAKGNILERFSAQQFPDLHSELNLSSLELGDSALYFCASSRDRERYTFGSGTRLTVV.

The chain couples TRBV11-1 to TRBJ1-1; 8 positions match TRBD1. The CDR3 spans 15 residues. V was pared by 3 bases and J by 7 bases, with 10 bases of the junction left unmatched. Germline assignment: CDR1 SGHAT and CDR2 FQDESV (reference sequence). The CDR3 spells CASSFRTGGAGEAFF. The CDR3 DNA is TGTGCCAGCAGCTTCCGAACAGGGGGGGCCGGTGAAGCTTTCTTT.

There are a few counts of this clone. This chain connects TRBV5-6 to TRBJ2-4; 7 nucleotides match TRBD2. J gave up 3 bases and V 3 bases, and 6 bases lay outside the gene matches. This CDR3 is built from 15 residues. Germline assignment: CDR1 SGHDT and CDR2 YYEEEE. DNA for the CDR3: TGTGCCAGCAGCTGGGGCATAGCGGGCAAAAACATTCAGTACTTC. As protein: CASSWGIAGKNIQYF.

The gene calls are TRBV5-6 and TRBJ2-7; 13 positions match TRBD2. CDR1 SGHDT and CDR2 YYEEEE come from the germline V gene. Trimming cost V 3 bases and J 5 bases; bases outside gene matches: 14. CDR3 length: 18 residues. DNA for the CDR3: TGTGCCAGCAGCTCGGCACTAGCGGGAGGGCCGGCATCTAACGAGCAGTACTTC. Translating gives CASSSALAGGPASNEQYF.

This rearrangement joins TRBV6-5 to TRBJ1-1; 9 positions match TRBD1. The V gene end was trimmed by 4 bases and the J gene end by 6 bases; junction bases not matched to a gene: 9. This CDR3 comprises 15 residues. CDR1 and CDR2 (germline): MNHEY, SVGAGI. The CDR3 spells CASSSEGTGFAEAFF. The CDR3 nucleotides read TGTGCCAGCAGTTCAGAAGGGACAGGGTTCGCTGAAGCTTTCTTT.

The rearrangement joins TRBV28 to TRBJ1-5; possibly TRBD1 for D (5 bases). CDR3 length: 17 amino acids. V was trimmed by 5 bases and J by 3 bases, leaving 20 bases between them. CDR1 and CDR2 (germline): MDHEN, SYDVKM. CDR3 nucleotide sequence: TGTGCCAGCAGTCCCCAAACGACAGAAAGTGTCAATCAGCCCCAGCATTTT. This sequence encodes CASSPQTTESVNQPQHF.

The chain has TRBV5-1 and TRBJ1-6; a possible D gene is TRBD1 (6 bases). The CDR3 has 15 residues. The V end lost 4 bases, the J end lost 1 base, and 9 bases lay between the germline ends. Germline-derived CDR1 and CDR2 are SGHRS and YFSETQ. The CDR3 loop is CASSPTGSYNSPLHF. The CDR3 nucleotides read TGCGCCAGCAGCCCTACAGGGTCCTATAATTCACCCCTCCACTTT.

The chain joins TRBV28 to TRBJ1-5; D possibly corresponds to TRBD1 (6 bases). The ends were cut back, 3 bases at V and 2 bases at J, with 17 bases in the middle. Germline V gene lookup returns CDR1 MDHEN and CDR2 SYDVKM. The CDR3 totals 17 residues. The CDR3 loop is CASSLSEQGGGNQPQHF. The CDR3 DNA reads TGTGCCAGCAGTTTGTCCGAACAGGGTGGGGGCAATCAGCCCCAGCATTTT.

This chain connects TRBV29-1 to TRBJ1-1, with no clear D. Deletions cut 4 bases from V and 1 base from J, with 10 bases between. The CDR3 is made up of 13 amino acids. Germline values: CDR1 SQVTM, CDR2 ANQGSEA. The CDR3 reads CSVVGGWNTEAFF. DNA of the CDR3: TGCAGCGTTGTGGGAGGATGGAACACTGAAGCTTTCTTT.

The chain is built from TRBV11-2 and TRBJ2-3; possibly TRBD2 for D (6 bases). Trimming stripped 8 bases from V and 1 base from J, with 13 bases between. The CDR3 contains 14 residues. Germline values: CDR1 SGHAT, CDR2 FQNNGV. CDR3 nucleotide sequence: TGTGCCAGCGGAATGGGGGGAGGCACAGATACGCAGTATTTT. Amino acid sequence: CASGMGGGTDTQYF. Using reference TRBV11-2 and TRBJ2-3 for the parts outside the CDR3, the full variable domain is EAGVAQSPRYKIIEKRQSVAFWCNPISGHATLYWYQQILGQGPKLLIQFQNNGVVDDSQLPKDRFSAERLKGVDSTLKIQPAKLEDSAVYLCASGMGGGTDTQYFGPGTRLTVL.

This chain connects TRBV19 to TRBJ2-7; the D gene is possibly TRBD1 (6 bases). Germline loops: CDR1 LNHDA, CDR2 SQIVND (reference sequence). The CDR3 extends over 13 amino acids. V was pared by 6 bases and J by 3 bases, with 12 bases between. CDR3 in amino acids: CASSRETGYEQYF. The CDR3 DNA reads TGTGCCAGTAGCAGGGAGACAGGCTACGAGCAGTACTTC.

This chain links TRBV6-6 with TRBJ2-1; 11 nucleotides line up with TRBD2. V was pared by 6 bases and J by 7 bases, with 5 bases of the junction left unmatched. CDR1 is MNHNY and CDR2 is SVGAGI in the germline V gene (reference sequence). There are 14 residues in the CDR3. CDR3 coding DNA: TGTGCCAGCAGGACCCTAGCGGGAGGAAATGAGCAGTTCTTC. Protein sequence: CASRTLAGGNEQFF.

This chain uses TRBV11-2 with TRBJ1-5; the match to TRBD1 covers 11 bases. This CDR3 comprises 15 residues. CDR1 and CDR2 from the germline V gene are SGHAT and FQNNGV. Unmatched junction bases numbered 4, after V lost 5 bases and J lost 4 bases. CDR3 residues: CASSADRGPNQPQHF. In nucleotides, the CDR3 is TGTGCCAGCAGCGCGGACAGGGGGCCTAATCAGCCCCAGCATTTT.

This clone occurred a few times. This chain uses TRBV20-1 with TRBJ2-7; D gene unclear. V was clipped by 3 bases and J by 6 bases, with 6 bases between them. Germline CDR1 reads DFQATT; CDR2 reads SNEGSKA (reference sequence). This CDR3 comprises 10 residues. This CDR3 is CSASGTEQYF. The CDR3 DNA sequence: TGCAGTGCTAGTGGCACCGAGCAGTACTTC.

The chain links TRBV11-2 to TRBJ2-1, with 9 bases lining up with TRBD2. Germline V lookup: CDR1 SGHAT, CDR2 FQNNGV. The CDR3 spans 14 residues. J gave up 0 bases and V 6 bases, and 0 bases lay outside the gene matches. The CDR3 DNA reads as TGTGCCAGCAGTAGCGGGAGCTCCTACAATGAGCAGTTCTTC. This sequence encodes CASSSGSSYNEQFF.